The 16 T cell receptor beta chains reported below all come from one sample, sequenced in a study of T cells in Graves' hyperthyroidism and ophthalmopathy. RNA transcripts served as the template for amplifying TCR beta CDR3 regions. A set of HTBI primers served as the primers for a first-round RT-PCR of the TCR CDR3. One entry per CDR3 protein results from TCRdb running MiXCR on the multiplex PCR reads. The repertoire has about 520,000 distinct CDR3 sequences, less than 25% of them found once; the top ten carry approximately 10%. The source material was blood. The receptors here all came from a woman aged 25 to 39 with Graves' ophthalmopathy.

V and J are TRBV27 and TRBJ1-5, with D uncertain. Trimming left V 5 bases short and J 9 bases short, with 14 bases between. The CDR3 sequence is 13 residues long. CDR1 is MNHEY and CDR2 is SMNVEV in the germline V gene (reference sequence). The CDR3 spells CASSGTRLMPQHF. In DNA, the CDR3 is TGTGCCAGCAGTGGCACCCGACTGATGCCCCAGCATTTT.

There are many counts of this clonotype. CDR3 in DNA: TGCGCCAGCAGCCCCATGGACAGGGCAGGTCCCGGCGAGCAGTACTTC. This gives the protein CASSPMDRAGPGEQYF. The J gene is TRBJ2-7, the V gene TRBV5-1; the match to TRBD1 covers 8 bases. CDR1 is SGHRS and CDR2 is YFSETQ in the germline V gene. Germline trimming cut 4 bases from V and 6 bases from J; bases unmatched to any gene: 15. The CDR3 extends over 16 amino acids.

A few counts support this clonotype. This chain uses TRBV20-1 with TRBJ2-2; D call uncertain. Germline V CDR1 and CDR2: DFQATT, SNEGSKA (reference sequence). Trimming shortened V by 6 bases and J by 2 bases, and 13 bases separated the two germline ends. The CDR3 is 14 residues long. The CDR3 region is CSALEQLNTGELFF. The CDR3 region has the DNA TGCAGTGCCCTAGAACAGCTAAACACCGGGGAGCTGTTTTTT.

This clonotype was observed at least ten times. J is TRBJ1-1 and V is TRBV16; the D gene is possibly TRBD1 (5 bases). Germline V gene sequence: CDR1 KGHSY, CDR2 FQNENV. The CDR3 contains 14 residues. V lost 2 bases to trimming and J lost 5 bases, with 12 bases between them. In DNA, the CDR3 is TGTGCCAGCAGCCAAGTGGGGGGTAGGACTGAAGCTTTCTTT. Protein product: CASSQVGGRTEAFF.

This clonotype was recorded many times. The chain combines TRBV10-3 with TRBJ1-2; 8 nucleotides line up with TRBD1. V gave up 7 bases and J gave up 4 bases; unmatched junction bases: 8. Germline lookup yields CDR1 ENHRY and CDR2 SYGVKD. The CDR3 covers 14 residues. CDR3 nucleotides: TGTGCCATCAACCGGGACAGGAACCCCTATGGCTACACCTTC. Protein: CAINRDRNPYGYTF.

This clonotype was detected many times. The chain joins TRBV20-1 to TRBJ1-1; D might be TRBD1 (5 bases). CDR1 is DFQATT, CDR2 SNEGSKA, per germline (reference sequence). Trimming cost V 7 bases and J 4 bases, with 13 bases left between them. The CDR3 totals 12 residues. The CDR3 DNA reads TGCAGTGTTCTTCAGGGAACCACTGAAGCTTTCTTT. Residues: CSVLQGTTEAFF.

There are many counts of this clonotype. The chain carries TRBV13 and TRBJ2-7, with TRBD1 matching over 10 bases. The CDR3 loop spans 14 amino acids. V dropped 4 bases and J dropped 7; count of bases not matched to a gene: 7. The V gene's germline CDR1 is PRHDT and CDR2 FYEKMQ (reference sequence). CDR3 bases: TGTGCCAGCAGCTCCGACAGGGGGCTGAGGGAGCAGTACTTC. Translated: CASSSDRGLREQYF.

This clonotype was counted at least ten times. The rearrangement joins TRBV6-5 to TRBJ1-1; tentatively, D is TRBD1 (5 bases). CDR1 is MNHEY, CDR2 SVGAGI, per germline. The V gene lost 0 bases and the J gene lost 4 bases, with 12 bases spanning the gap. The CDR3 length is 15 residues. The DNA of the CDR3 is TGTGCCAGCAGTTACTCTTTGGGGCAGATCACTGAAGCTTTCTTT. Protein product: CASSYSLGQITEAFF.

This clonotype was seen ten or more times. This chain uses TRBV19 with TRBJ1-1, with 8 bases fitting TRBD1. The CDR3 covers 16 residues. Losses at the gene ends were 3 bases for V and 0 bases for J; bases not matched to a gene: 6. Looked up from germline, CDR1 is LNHDA and CDR2 is SQIVND (reference sequence). The CDR3 coding sequence is TGTGCCAGTAGTATTATCGACAGGGGCATGAACACTGAAGCTTTCTTT. Translated: CASSIIDRGMNTEAFF. Supplemented by reference TRBV19 and TRBJ1-1, the full variable domain reads DGGITQSPKYLFRKEGQNVTLSCEQNLNHDAMYWYRQDPGQGLRLIYYSQIVNDFQKGDIAEGYSVSREKKESFPLTVTSAQKNPTAFYLCASSIIDRGMNTEAFFGQGTRLTVV.

This clonotype showed up many times. The DNA of the CDR3 is TGTGCCAGCAGTTTAGTCCCAGTGACCCAAGAGACCCAGTACTTC. Encoded protein: CASSLVPVTQETQYF. The chain links TRBV12-3 or TRBV12-4 to TRBJ2-5; the D is unclear. Trimming took off 1 base at V and 1 base at J, with 10 bases between the two ends. This CDR3 contains 15 residues.

This clonotype was seen repeatedly, ten times or more. The chain combines TRBV18 with TRBJ1-2; D uncertain. The V end lost 2 bases, the J end lost 4 bases, and 14 bases lay between the germline ends. The CDR3 consists of 15 residues. The germline V gene has CDR1 KGHSH and CDR2 LQKENI. Here the CDR3 DNA reads TGTGCCAGCTCACCAAACGACCGGGGTGGCTATGGCTACACCTTC. Encoded protein: CASSPNDRGGYGYTF. Combining the CDR3 with reference TRBV18 and TRBJ1-2 gives the whole variable domain NAGVMQNPRHLVRRRGQEARLRCSPMKGHSHVYWYRQLPEEGLKFMVYLQKENIIDESGMPKERFSAEFPKEGPSILRIQQVVRGDSAAYFCASSPNDRGGYGYTFGSGTRLTVV.

The sample holds a few counts of this clonotype. This sequence may be a read error, since a much larger clone differs from it by one base. This rearrangement joins TRBV6-2 or TRBV6-3 to TRBJ2-4; D may be TRBD1 or TRBD2 (6 bases each). The CDR3 loop spans 20 amino acids. The germline V gene encodes CDR1 MNHEY and CDR2 SVGEGT. CDR3 region: CASSPWGRTRGGIAKNIKYF. CDR3 nucleotides: TGTGCCAGCAGTCCCTGGGGCAGAACAAGAGGGGGGATAGCCAAAAACATTAAGTACTTC.

The genes are TRBV29-1 and TRBJ2-7; 9 nucleotides agree with TRBD1. J was trimmed by 6 bases and V by 7 bases; bases with no gene match: 10. In germline, CDR1 is SQVTM, CDR2 ANQGSEA. The CDR3 is 13 amino acids. The CDR3 DNA is TGCAGCGCCCGAACCGGACAGGGGTCCGAGCAGTACTTC. Its protein is CSARTGQGSEQYF.

The sample holds many counts of this clonotype. The rearrangement links TRBV7-9 to TRBJ1-1; perhaps TRBD1 as D (5 bases). CDR3 length: 15 amino acids. Trimming took 5 bases from V and 3 from J, leaving 16 bases between them. The germline V gene has CDR1 SEHNR and CDR2 FQNEAQ (reference sequence). CDR3 sequence (DNA): TGTGCCAGCAGCGGGGGTTCTTCGGTGGACACTGAAGCTTTCTTT. This gives the protein CASSGGSSVDTEAFF.

The table lists this clonotype with many counts. CDR3 coding DNA: TGCGCCAGCTACCAGGACACTGAAGCTTTCTTT. This translates into CASYQDTEAFF. The chain couples TRBV5-1 to TRBJ1-1; D is ambiguous. The CDR3 runs 11 residues. The germline V gene encodes CDR1 SGHRS and CDR2 YFSETQ. Trimming pared 7 bases from V and 3 bases from J, leaving 7 bases between. The full variable domain, with the rest looked up from reference TRBV5-1 and TRBJ1-1, is KAGVTQTPRYLIKTRGQQVTLSCSPISGHRSVSWYQQTPGQGLQFLFEYFSETQRNKGNFPGRFSGRQFSNSRSEMNVSTLELGDSALYLCASYQDTEAFFGQGTRLTVV.

The genes are TRBV4-2 and TRBJ1-3; 7 bases align to TRBD1. CDR1 is LGHNA and CDR2 is YNFKEQ in the germline V gene. The CDR3 is 18 amino acids. V gave up 0 bases and J gave up 0 bases; unmatched junction bases: 8. The CDR3 region is CASSQDVGQDSSGNTIYF. CDR3 nucleotide sequence: TGTGCCAGCAGCCAAGATGTTGGACAGGACAGCTCTGGAAACACCATATATTTT.